The entry that follows covers one T cell receptor beta chain sequence. The antigen is not known. The entry originates in a study of memory CD4+ T cells and cytomegalovirus serostatus. Study results and caveats: Repertoires predicted CMV serostatus with median bootstrapped AUC of 0.95.

The V gene's germline CDR1 is SGHNT and CDR2 YENEEA. The CDR3 sequence is 19 residues long. Between the trimmed V and J ends, which lost 0 bases and 5 bases, there was a span of 25 bases. Source study methods: After removing out-of-frame reads, under 2.5 million distinct TCRbeta sequences remained. TCRdb keeps only in-frame clones here, not all; method: immunoSEQ multiplex PCR. The DNA was the basis for D and trimming; V, J and clone size are from that table. The table records approximately 40,000 clones, over 60% of them present only once. The sort gate was single viable CD3+CD4+CD8-CD45RO+ cells for memory CD4+ T cells. Serostatus was set by detecting CMV pp150, pp28, p38, p52 IgG.

Material: memory CD4+ T cells from blood. The source is an adult in good health and CMV-seronegative. V usage is TRBV11-3 and J usage is TRBJ1-2; D may be TRBD1 (6 bases). CDR3 protein: CASSLEADNEVGGRYGYTF. The CDR3 coding sequence is TGTGCCAGCAGCTTAGAAGCAGACAATGAGGTCGGGGGCAGGTATGGCTACACCTTC.